The rows below give T cell receptor beta chains drawn from one sample of a study of T-cell reconstitution after alpha-beta-depleted transplantation in children. TCRdb reprocessed the PCR reads via MiXCR and lists one record per CDR3 protein. There are roughly 490,000 distinct CDR3 sequences in the sample; about an eighth occur only once, and about 15% lies in the top ten. Sequenced material: PBMCs, mostly from graft donor cells, taken 180 days after TCRalphabeta/CD19-depleted stem cell transplant. The receptors come from a female patient between 2 and 15 years old who had a stem cell transplant for aplastic anemia, so the T cells may come from the graft donor. The CDR3 runs from the conserved cysteine through the conserved F or W. The order of the fields is J gene, V gene, D gene, CDR3 length, clone size, CDR3 protein, CDR3 DNA. A D gene is named only where the DNA matches it firmly. Clone size is shown for a subset of rows, as once, few, many or a class of expanded clone.

J: TRBJ2-1; V: TRBV20-1; D: -; length: 13; size: many; CDR3: CSARLGRANEQFF; DNA: TGCAGTGCTAGGTTAGGCAGGGCAAATGAGCAGTTCTTC
J: TRBJ1-2; V: TRBV7-8; D: -; length: 13; size: few; CDR3: CASSLVGGFGYTF; DNA: TGTGCCAGCAGCTTAGTAGGGGGGTTTGGCTACACCTTC
J: TRBJ1-2; V: TRBV7-9; D: -; length: 13; size: -; CDR3: CASSSDRSWGYTF; DNA: TGTGCCAGCAGCTCCGACAGATCCTGGGGCTACACCTTC
J: TRBJ2-7; V: TRBV28; D: -; length: 14; size: -; CDR3: CASSLRGDTYEQYF; DNA: TGTGCCAGCAGTTTACGGGGAGACACCTACGAGCAGTACTTC
J: TRBJ1-2; V: TRBV29-1; D: -; length: 13; size: few; CDR3: CSVESDSNYGYTF; DNA: TGCAGCGTTGAATCCGATTCCAACTATGGCTACACCTTC
J: TRBJ1-4; V: TRBV20-1; D: -; length: 12; size: few; CDR3: CSAPSESEKLFF; DNA: TGCAGTGCTCCGTCTGAGAGTGAAAAACTGTTTTTT
J: TRBJ1-2; V: TRBV12-5; D: TRBD1; length: 14; size: few; CDR3: CASGLADRNYGYTF; DNA: TGTGCTAGTGGTTTGGCGGACAGGAATTATGGCTACACCTTC
J: TRBJ2-1; V: TRBV20-1; D: -; length: 16; size: few; CDR3: CSGGAAVQSSYNEQFF; DNA: TGCAGTGGCGGGGCAGCAGTCCAAAGCTCCTACAATGAGCAGTTCTTC
J: TRBJ2-5; V: TRBV12-3/TRBV12-4; D: -; length: 13; size: many; CDR3: CASRQDLRETQYF; DNA: TGTGCCAGCCGACAGGACCTCAGGGAGACCCAGTACTTC
J: TRBJ2-2; V: TRBV18; D: -; length: 15; size: few; CDR3: CASSTRDRFTGELFF; DNA: TGTGCCAGCTCTACCCGAGACAGGTTCACCGGGGAGCTGTTTTTT
J: TRBJ1-2; V: TRBV3-1; D: -; length: 14; size: few; CDR3: CASSQTNRPYGYTF; DNA: TGTGCCAGCAGCCAAACGAACAGGCCCTATGGCTACACCTTC
J: TRBJ1-4; V: TRBV6-2/TRBV6-3; D: -; length: 13; size: -; CDR3: CASSYRGREKLFF; DNA: TGTGCCAGCAGTTACCGCGGCCGCGAAAAACTGTTTTTT
J: TRBJ1-2; V: TRBV15; D: TRBD1; length: 15; size: -; CDR3: CATSRTGTDLMGYTF; DNA: TGTGCCACCAGCAGGACAGGGACAGACCTTATGGGCTACACCTTC
J: TRBJ2-5; V: TRBV15; D: TRBD2; length: 17; size: -; CDR3: CATSRDTSVSGQETQYF; DNA: TGTGCCACCAGCAGAGACACTAGCGTTTCAGGCCAAGAGACCCAGTACTTC
J: TRBJ2-7; V: TRBV4-3; D: TRBD2; length: 15; size: few; CDR3: CASSHLAGNRYEQYF; DNA: TGCGCCAGCAGCCATCTAGCGGGAAATCGCTACGAGCAGTACTTC
J: TRBJ2-7; V: TRBV5-4; D: TRBD1; length: 14; size: -; CDR3: CASSSGQGPYEQYF; DNA: TGTGCCAGCAGCTCAGGACAGGGACCATACGAGCAGTACTTC
J: TRBJ1-1; V: TRBV18; D: -; length: 16; size: -; CDR3: CASSFDRDVRGTEAFF; DNA: TGTGCCAGCTCATTCGACCGGGACGTAAGAGGTACTGAAGCTTTCTTT
J: TRBJ2-2; V: TRBV4-2; D: -; length: 13; size: -; CDR3: CASSQDFTGELFF; DNA: TGTGCCAGCAGCCAGGACTTCACCGGGGAGCTGTTTTTT
J: TRBJ2-1; V: TRBV7-3; D: -; length: 16; size: many; CDR3: CASSRGQARSYNEQFF; DNA: TGTGCCAGCAGCCGGGGACAAGCTCGCTCCTACAATGAGCAGTTCTTC
J: TRBJ2-1; V: TRBV20-1; D: -; length: 12; size: -; CDR3: CSAGATYNEQFF; DNA: TGCAGTGCCGGGGCTACCTACAATGAGCAGTTCTTC
J: TRBJ2-7; V: TRBV20-1; D: TRBD2; length: 14; size: -; CDR3: CSATLAGGTYEQYF; DNA: TGCAGTGCAACTCTAGCGGGAGGTACCTACGAGCAGTACTTC
J: TRBJ2-7; V: TRBV5-8; D: -; length: 16; size: -; CDR3: CASRASPGADSYEQYF; DNA: TGTGCCAGCAGGGCCTCTCCGGGGGCAGATTCCTACGAGCAGTACTTC
J: TRBJ1-4; V: TRBV20-1; D: -; length: 15; size: -; CDR3: CSAYHQYREREKLFF; DNA: TGCAGTGCTTACCACCAATACAGGGAGCGTGAAAAACTGTTTTTT
J: TRBJ2-3; V: TRBV7-2; D: TRBD2; length: 16; size: -; CDR3: CASRASGTTSTDTQYF; DNA: TGTGCCAGCAGGGCTAGCGGGACGACTAGCACAGATACGCAGTATTTT
J: TRBJ1-3; V: TRBV4-2; D: TRBD1; length: 16; size: few; CDR3: CASSPRNRGIRNTIYF; DNA: TGTGCCAGCAGCCCCAGAAACAGGGGGATTCGAAACACCATATATTTT
J: TRBJ1-4; V: TRBV7-2; D: -; length: 14; size: many; CDR3: CASSLGRGWEKLFF; DNA: TGTGCCAGCAGCTTGGGCAGGGGATGGGAAAAACTGTTTTTT
J: TRBJ1-5; V: TRBV29-1; D: -; length: 14; size: few; CDR3: CSVQDTNSNQPQHF; DNA: TGCAGCGTTCAAGACACCAATAGCAATCAGCCCCAGCATTTT
J: TRBJ2-3; V: TRBV28; D: -; length: 15; size: -; CDR3: CASSSPGGSTDTQYF; DNA: TGTGCCAGCAGTTCCCCGGGCGGTAGCACAGATACGCAGTATTTT
J: TRBJ1-4; V: TRBV20-1; D: TRBD1; length: 15; size: -; CDR3: CSAGAQGVLGEKLFF; DNA: TGCAGTGCTGGGGCACAGGGGGTACTCGGTGAAAAACTGTTTTTT
J: TRBJ2-3; V: TRBV29-1; D: -; length: 13; size: few; CDR3: CSASGASTDTQYF; DNA: TGCAGCGCCTCCGGGGCTAGCACAGATACGCAGTATTTT
J: TRBJ1-2; V: TRBV9; D: TRBD1; length: 18; size: few; CDR3: CASSVAPRQGEGDYGYTF; DNA: TGTGCCAGCAGCGTAGCGCCACGACAGGGGGAGGGGGACTATGGCTACACCTTC
J: TRBJ1-2; V: TRBV4-2; D: -; length: 12; size: -; CDR3: CASSQDLRQYTF; DNA: TGTGCCAGCAGCCAAGATCTCCGACAGTACACCTTC
J: TRBJ2-6; V: TRBV7-2; D: TRBD1; length: 17; size: -; CDR3: CASSLRQGATGANVLTF; DNA: TGTGCCAGCAGCCTTCGACAGGGGGCAACTGGGGCCAACGTCCTGACTTTC
J: TRBJ1-3; V: TRBV6-1; D: -; length: 14; size: few; CDR3: CASSQTYSGNTIYF; DNA: TGTGCCAGCAGTCAGACGTACTCTGGAAACACCATATATTTT
J: TRBJ2-2; V: TRBV12-3/TRBV12-4; D: -; length: 18; size: -; CDR3: CASSLCRCVATNTGELFF; DNA: TGTGCCAGCAGTTTGTGTCGCTGTGTAGCGACAAACACCGGGGAGCTGTTTTTT
J: TRBJ1-1; V: TRBV20-1; D: -; length: 12; size: many; CDR3: CSARGLGAEAFF; DNA: TGCAGTGCTAGAGGGTTAGGAGCTGAAGCTTTCTTT
J: TRBJ2-1; V: TRBV7-9; D: TRBD2; length: 17; size: -; CDR3: CASSLDRTSGRYNEQFF; DNA: TGTGCCAGCAGCTTAGATAGGACTAGCGGGCGGTACAATGAGCAGTTCTTC
J: TRBJ2-2; V: TRBV5-1; D: TRBD2; length: 18; size: many; CDR3: CASSLVIAGGANTGELFF; DNA: TGCGCCAGCAGCTTGGTGATAGCGGGAGGCGCGAACACCGGGGAGCTGTTTTTT
J: TRBJ2-3; V: TRBV6-6; D: -; length: 13; size: few; CDR3: CASGGGGTDTQYF; DNA: TGTGCCAGCGGGGGAGGAGGCACAGATACGCAGTATTTT
J: TRBJ2-1; V: TRBV6-1; D: TRBD1; length: 18; size: -; CDR3: CASRPRSSVTGERNEQFF; DNA: TGTGCCAGCAGACCAAGGAGCTCCGTGACAGGGGAAAGGAATGAGCAGTTCTTC
J: TRBJ2-5; V: TRBV28; D: TRBD2; length: 17; size: -; CDR3: CASSLPTSGRGQETQYF; DNA: TGTGCCAGCAGTTTACCGACTAGCGGGAGGGGACAAGAGACCCAGTACTTC
J: TRBJ1-5; V: TRBV6-1; D: -; length: 15; size: few; CDR3: CASKPGGYSNQPQHF; DNA: TGTGCCAGCAAACCGGGCGGGTATAGCAATCAGCCCCAGCATTTT
J: TRBJ2-4; V: TRBV7-6; D: -; length: 16; size: few; CDR3: CASSPLGRGSRNIQYF; DNA: TGTGCCAGCAGCCCCTTGGGGCGTGGGAGTAGGAACATTCAGTACTTC
J: TRBJ2-7; V: TRBV20-1; D: -; length: 14; size: -; CDR3: CSAIHVGSPYEQYF; DNA: TGCAGTGCTATTCACGTTGGGTCCCCGTACGAGCAGTACTTC
J: TRBJ2-3; V: TRBV29-1; D: -; length: 11; size: few; CDR3: CSVTAPDTQYF; DNA: TGCAGCGTTACGGCCCCAGATACGCAGTATTTT
J: TRBJ2-3; V: TRBV29-1; D: TRBD2; length: 14; size: many; CDR3: CSVEREGRPDTQYF; DNA: TGCAGCGTTGAGCGGGAGGGCCGGCCAGATACGCAGTATTTT
J: TRBJ2-1; V: TRBV6-1; D: TRBD1; length: 13; size: few; CDR3: CASQDRGYNEQFF; DNA: TGTGCCAGCCAGGACAGGGGATACAATGAGCAGTTCTTC
J: TRBJ2-1; V: TRBV28; D: -; length: 14; size: many; CDR3: CASSLGSPPNEQFF; DNA: TGTGCCAGCAGTTTAGGTTCACCCCCTAATGAGCAGTTCTTC
J: TRBJ2-1; V: TRBV9; D: TRBD2; length: 15; size: -; CDR3: CASSESSGSHNEQFF; DNA: TGTGCCAGCAGCGAGAGTAGCGGGAGCCACAATGAGCAGTTCTTC
J: TRBJ1-4; V: TRBV20-1; D: -; length: 15; size: -; CDR3: CSARGGGRPSGKLFF; DNA: TGCAGTGCTAGGGGAGGTGGGCGGCCATCAGGAAAACTGTTTTTT
J: TRBJ1-2; V: TRBV20-1; D: -; length: 12; size: -; CDR3: CSISGSNYGYTF; DNA: TGCAGTATCTCGGGATCTAACTATGGCTACACCTTC
J: TRBJ2-3; V: TRBV29-1; D: -; length: 11; size: few; CDR3: CSVRTANTQYF; DNA: TGCAGCGTCAGGACTGCAAATACGCAGTATTTT
J: TRBJ2-7; V: TRBV3-1; D: TRBD2; length: 16; size: -; CDR3: CASGPRVLAGPFEQYF; DNA: TGTGCCAGCGGTCCGAGGGTACTAGCGGGGCCATTCGAGCAGTACTTC
J: TRBJ2-1; V: TRBV7-9; D: -; length: 13; size: many; CDR3: CASSLGRVNEQFF; DNA: TGTGCCAGCAGCTTAGGCCGAGTAAATGAGCAGTTCTTC
J: TRBJ2-1; V: TRBV6-5; D: TRBD2; length: 17; size: -; CDR3: CASSFLAGGSSYNEQFF; DNA: TGTGCCAGCAGTTTCCTAGCGGGGGGGAGCTCCTACAATGAGCAGTTCTTC
J: TRBJ2-7; V: TRBV11-2; D: TRBD1; length: 17; size: -; CDR3: CASSLEGLKGAAYEQYF; DNA: TGTGCCAGCAGCTTAGAGGGCCTAAAGGGGGCGGCCTACGAGCAGTACTTC